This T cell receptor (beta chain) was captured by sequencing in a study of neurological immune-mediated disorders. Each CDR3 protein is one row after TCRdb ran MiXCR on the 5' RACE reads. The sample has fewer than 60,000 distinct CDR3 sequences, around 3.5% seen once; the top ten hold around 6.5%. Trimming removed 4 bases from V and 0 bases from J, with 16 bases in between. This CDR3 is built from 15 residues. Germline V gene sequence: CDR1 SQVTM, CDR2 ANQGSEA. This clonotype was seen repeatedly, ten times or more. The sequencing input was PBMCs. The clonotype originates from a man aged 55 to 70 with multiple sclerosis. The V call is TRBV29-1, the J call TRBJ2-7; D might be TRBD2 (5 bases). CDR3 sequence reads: CSVVRSGTLSYEQYF. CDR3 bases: TGCAGCGTTGTTAGGAGCGGCACCCTCTCCTACGAGCAGTACTTC.